This T cell receptor (beta chain) was sequenced for a study of cytomegalovirus exposure and HLA in healthy donors. Study observations and caveats: A cluster of highly shared sequence variants was likely a sequencing artifact. Altogether, 160 or so TCR beta chains were recorded as cytomegalovirus-associated.

This clone was picked up one time. Its antigen is not known. The PCR ran on 60 Vbeta and 13 Jbeta primers. Assay: immunoSEQ multiplex PCR; the TCRdb copy retains only in-frame clones and omits some. The table has about 140,000 clones, about four fifths seen once. The germline CDR1 and CDR2 sequences are MRHNA and SNTAGT. The germline V and J ends were trimmed by 0 bases and 0 bases, with 12 bases remaining between them. This CDR3 has 18 amino acids. The clonotype originates from a man between 35 and 55 years old in good health and CMV-seropositive. The sequencing input was PBMCs. The chain uses TRBV6-4 and TRBJ2-6, with D tentatively TRBD2 (6 bases). The CDR3 loop reads CASSDSGGTPSGANVLTF. CDR3 sequence (DNA): TGTGCCAGCAGTGACTCGGGCGGGACCCCCTCTGGGGCCAACGTCCTGACTTTC.